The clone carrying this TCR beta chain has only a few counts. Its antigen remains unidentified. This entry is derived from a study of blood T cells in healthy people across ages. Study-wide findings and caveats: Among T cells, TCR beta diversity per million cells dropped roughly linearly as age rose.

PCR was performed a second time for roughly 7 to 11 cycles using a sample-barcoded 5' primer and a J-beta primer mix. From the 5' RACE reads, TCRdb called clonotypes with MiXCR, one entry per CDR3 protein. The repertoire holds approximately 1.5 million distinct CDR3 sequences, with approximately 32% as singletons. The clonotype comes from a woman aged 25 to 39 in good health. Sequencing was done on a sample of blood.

The CDR3, as DNA: TGCGCCAGCAGCCAAGAGGGGCAATCCGTGACCCAGTACTTC. Translated: CASSQEGQSVTQYF. This chain joins TRBV4-1 and TRBJ2-5; a possible D gene is TRBD1 (5 bases). From germline, CDR1 is MGHRA and CDR2 YSYEKL. The V end was cut by 0 bases, the J end by 7 bases, with 12 bases between. The CDR3 extends over 14 amino acids.